The 12 T cell receptor beta chains reported below all come from one sample, sequenced in a study of T cell responses to AZD1222 COVID-19 vaccine. Sequenced by immunoSEQ multiplex PCR; TCRdb stores in-frame clones only, minus some. Found here are 250,000 or so clones, more than 85% of them singletons; the top ten hold around 0.58%. The sequences come from peripheral blood, collected on day 0 of AZD1222 vaccination. Source of these receptors: an adult in good health.

DNA of the CDR3: TGTGCCAGCAGCTTAGACTTCGGTACAGATACGCAGTATTTT. Its protein product is CASSLDFGTDTQYF. The chain employs TRBV7-2 and TRBJ2-3; D remains unclear. The CDR3 loop spans 14 amino acids. V gave up 1 base and J gave up 3 bases, with 8 bases separating them. Germline values: CDR1 SGHTA, CDR2 FQGNSA. Full variable domain (outside the CDR3, taken from reference TRBV7-2 and TRBJ2-3): GAGVSQSPSNKVTEKGKDVELRCDPISGHTALYWYRQSLGQGLEFLIYFQGNSAPDKSGLPSDRFSAERTGGSVSTLTIQRTQQEDSAVYLCASSLDFGTDTQYFGPGTRLTVL.

This chain links TRBV9 with TRBJ2-2, with 8 bases that match TRBD1. V lost 3 bases and J lost 1; bases outside the gene matches: 5. The CDR3 consists of 16 residues. The germline V gene encodes CDR1 SGDLS and CDR2 YYNGEE. CDR3 in DNA: TGTGCCAGCAGCGCCGACGGACAGGGGAACACCGGGGAGCTGTTTTTT. Translating gives CASSADGQGNTGELFF. The full variable domain, completed using reference TRBV9 and TRBJ2-2, is DSGVTQTPKHLITATGQRVTLRCSPRSGDLSVYWYQQSLDQGLQFLIQYYNGEERAKGNILERFSAQQFPDLHSELNLSSLELGDSALYFCASSADGQGNTGELFFGEGSRLTVL.

The chain links TRBV6-5 to TRBJ2-2; possibly TRBD1 for D (5 bases). The CDR3 consists of 14 residues. Trimming removed 7 bases at V and 3 bases at J, with 12 bases between. Germline V gene sequence: CDR1 MNHEY, CDR2 SVGAGI. The CDR3 reads CASTAHRHTGELFF. The CDR3 DNA reads TGTGCCAGCACCGCGCACAGGCACACCGGGGAGCTGTTTTTT.

This chain joins TRBV5-1 and TRBJ1-2; no definite D call. This CDR3 contains 13 residues. Trimming cost V 0 bases and J 4 bases, with 7 bases left between them. Germline values: CDR1 SGHRS, CDR2 YFSETQ. CDR3 nucleotides: TGCGCCAGCAGCTTGGGGCCAGCCTATGGCTACACCTTC. Translated: CASSLGPAYGYTF.

V and J are TRBV2 and TRBJ2-2; D may correspond to TRBD1 or TRBD2 (5 bases each). With 1 base removed from V and 2 bases from J, the gap between germline ends came to 11 bases. The V gene's germline CDR1 is SNHLY and CDR2 FYNNEI. There are 16 residues in the CDR3. The CDR3: CASSEVRDPNTGELFF. Written as DNA, the CDR3 is TGTGCCAGCAGTGAAGTCAGGGACCCAAACACCGGGGAGCTGTTTTTT. Supplemented by reference TRBV2 and TRBJ2-2, the full variable domain reads EPEVTQTPSHQVTQMGQEVILRCVPISNHLYFYWYRQILGQKVEFLVSFYNNEISEKSEIFDDQFSVERPDGSNFTLKIRSTKLEDSAMYFCASSEVRDPNTGELFFGEGSRLTVL.

To note about this clone: An end of the junction does not agree with germline; a read error may underlie this. The rearrangement links TRBV19 to TRBJ1-1, with D perhaps TRBD1 (6 bases). The CDR3 covers 13 residues. Germline V gene data show CDR1 as LNHDA and CDR2 as SQIVND (reference sequence). The CDR3 sequence: CASSFSRDTEAFF. DNA of the CDR3: TGTGCCAGTAGTTTTTCTCGGGACACAGAAGCTTTCTTT.

The count of this clone is one. The genes are TRBV6-5 and TRBJ2-5; D is unresolved. The J call is doubtful: the DNA matches TRBJ2-7 better. The V gene's germline CDR1 is MNHEY and CDR2 SVGAGI. The CDR3 length is 13 residues. The CDR3 DNA sequence: TGTGCCAGCTTGGGGTCAGGCTTGTACGAGCAGTACTTC. Translating gives CASLGSGLYEQYF.

The V and J genes are TRBV3-1 (or the pseudogene TRBV3-2) and TRBJ1-1, with 8 bases aligning to TRBD1. This CDR3 comprises 15 residues. Losses at the gene ends were 2 bases for V and 4 bases for J; bases not matched to a gene: 6. The germline CDR1 and CDR2 sequences are LGHDT and YNNKEL (reference sequence). DNA of the CDR3: TGTGCCAGCAGCCAATCCCAGGGGGCTAGCACTGAAGCTTTCTTT. It yields the protein CASSQSQGASTEAFF.

The chain carries TRBV29-1 and TRBJ2-2; 7 bases are a match to TRBD1. The CDR3 has 12 amino acids. The J segment lost 7 bases and the V segment lost 5 bases, leaving 4 bases of the junction unmatched. Germline CDR1 SQVTM, CDR2 ANQGSEA. The CDR3 DNA reads TGCAGCGTTACAGGGGACGGCGGGGAGCTGTTTTTT. Translation: CSVTGDGGELFF.

The chain has TRBV5-1 and TRBJ2-3; possibly TRBD1 for D (5 bases). Germline V lookup: CDR1 SGHRS, CDR2 YFSETQ. The CDR3 totals 14 residues. V was cut by 4 bases and J by 1 base, with 10 bases left in between. The chain's CDR3 is CASSAGQRTDTQYF. As DNA, the CDR3 is TGCGCCAGCAGCGCCGGACAACGCACAGATACGCAGTATTTT.

V gene TRBV15 combines with J gene TRBJ2-3; D possibly corresponds to TRBD2 (6 bases). The V end was cut by 3 bases, the J end by 1 base, with 8 bases between. Germline values: CDR1 LNHNV, CDR2 YYDKDF (reference sequence). This CDR3 is 14 amino acids long. CDR3 amino acids: CATSSRGGTDTQYF. For the CDR3, the DNA is TGTGCCACCAGCAGCCGCGGGGGCACAGATACGCAGTATTTT.

The genes are TRBV9 and TRBJ1-2; D remains unclear. V dropped 4 bases and J dropped 2 bases, with 9 bases sitting between them. Germline V lookup: CDR1 SGDLS, CDR2 YYNGEE. This CDR3 is built from 13 residues. DNA of the CDR3: TGTGCCAGCAGCCCAAGGACGAACTATGGCTACACCTTC. This codes for CASSPRTNYGYTF.